The clone carrying this TCR beta chain appeared once. The antigen remains undetermined. This sample stems from a study of cytomegalovirus exposure and HLA in healthy donors. About the research overall: Genetic ancestry analysis placed about 76% of the 300 to 500 donors that were genotyped in the Caucasian-associated cluster.

The CDR3 sequence is 17 residues long. V was pared by 1 base and J by 3 bases, with 10 bases of the junction left unmatched. Germline V CDR1 and CDR2: MNHEY, SMNVEV (reference sequence). Findings and caveats of the study: An analysis done earlier found most TCR beta V segments productive about 87% or about 30% of the time. CMV antigen specificity was confirmed in vitro for a few CMV-associated chains. The study labeled 150 to 200 TCR beta chains cytomegalovirus-associated.

This PCR relied on a set of 60 Vbeta primers and 13 Jbeta primers. Assay: immunoSEQ multiplex PCR; the TCRdb copy retains only in-frame clones and omits some. The top ten hold about 2.6% of the sample, which has 120,000 to 150,000 clones, approximately 81% seen once. The gene calls are TRBV27 and TRBJ1-2, with 8 positions matching TRBD1. The sample was PBMCs. The sequence was obtained from a boy under 10 years old in good health and CMV-seronegative. CDR3 sequence (DNA): TGTGCCAGCAGTTTATGGTCCCGGCCAGGGGGCGACTATGGCTACACCTTC. Its protein product is CASSLWSRPGGDYGYTF.